The rows below give T cell receptor beta chains drawn from one sample of a study of cytomegalovirus exposure and HLA in healthy donors. Repertoires were generated with immunoSEQ multiplex PCR, while TCRdb's copy carries only in-frame clones and drops some. The repertoire holds under 95,000 clones, with roughly 83% as singletons. What was sequenced was PBMCs. These receptors were obtained from a woman aged 35 to 49 in good health and CMV-seropositive. Each CDR3 is given with its conserved first and last residue. Each record gives: clone size, CDR3 length, D gene, J gene, V gene, CDR3 DNA, CDR3 protein. The D gene is left open where the match is weak. Clone size is given for some rows only: seen once, a few or many times, or a class if the clone is expanded.

. | 14 | . | TRBJ1-3 | TRBV7-3 | TGTGCCAGCAGCACACAGGGTTCTGGAAACACCATATATTTT | CASSTQGSGNTIYF
. | 17 | TRBD2 | TRBJ2-3 | TRBV7-6 | TGTGCCAGCAGCTCAACCCGGACTAGCGGGTACACAGATACGCAGTATTTT | CASSSTRTSGYTDTQYF
few | 17 | TRBD1 | TRBJ1-5 | TRBV15 | TGTGCCACCAGCAGAGATTGGACAGGGGAGGGCAATCAGCCCCAGCATTTT | CATSRDWTGEGNQPQHF
. | 11 | . | TRBJ2-1 | TRBV4-1 | TGCGCCAGCAGCCAAGTAAATGAGCAGTTCTTC | CASSQVNEQFF
. | 16 | TRBD2 | TRBJ2-7 | TRBV28 | TGTGCCAGCAGTCCGCGAGCGGGAGGGACCTCCTACGAGCAGTACTTC | CASSPRAGGTSYEQYF
. | 15 | TRBD1 | TRBJ2-3 | TRBV13 | TGTGCCAGCAGCCTGAGGGACAGACGCACAGATACGCAGTATTTT | CASSLRDRRTDTQYF
once | 14 | TRBD1 | TRBJ2-7 | TRBV27 | TGTGCCAGCAGCTCCCCGGACAGGGGACATGAGCAGTACTTC | CASSSPDRGHEQYF
. | 14 | . | TRBJ1-2 | TRBV7-2 | TGTGCCAGCAGCCCGTCAAGAGCTAACTATGGCTACACCTTC | CASSPSRANYGYTF
. | 15 | . | TRBJ2-1 | TRBV5-1 | TGCGCCAGCAGCTCAGACAGCCCCTCCTACAATGAGCAGTTCTTC | CASSSDSPSYNEQFF
few | 13 | . | TRBJ1-5 | TRBV28 | TGTGCCAGCAGGGACAGTGACAATCAGCCCCAGCATTTT | CASRDSDNQPQHF
. | 18 | . | TRBJ1-5 | TRBV6-1 | TGTGCCAGCAGTGAAGCAAGGACAGTCACCTATAGCAATCAGCCCCAGCATTTT | CASSEARTVTYSNQPQHF
. | 14 | . | TRBJ2-1 | TRBV10-2 | TGCGCCAGCGTTGAACAGGCCTCCTACAATGAGCAGTTCTTC | CASVEQASYNEQFF
. | 15 | TRBD1 | TRBJ2-7 | TRBV25-1 | TGTGCCAGCAGTGAATCGACAGGGGTGGGCTACGAGCAGTACTTC | CASSESTGVGYEQYF
few | 14 | . | TRBJ2-7 | TRBV6-1 | TGTGCCAGCAGTGAAGTTTATAGGGGCCACGAGCAGTACTTC | CASSEVYRGHEQYF
. | 16 | TRBD2 | TRBJ2-5 | TRBV6-5 | TGTGCCAGCAGTTACGTGGCTAGCGGTCTTGGAGAGACCCAGTACTTC | CASSYVASGLGETQYF
. | 14 | TRBD1 | TRBJ2-5 | TRBV6-5 | TGTGCCAGCAACCCGGGACAGGGGAGTGAGACCCAGTACTTC | CASNPGQGSETQYF
. | 13 | . | TRBJ1-1 | TRBV30 | TGTGCCTGGAGTTCTCGAATCGGCACTGAAGCTTTCTTT | CAWSSRIGTEAFF
. | 14 | . | TRBJ1-1 | TRBV5-1 | TGCGCCAGCAGCCTCCTGCCAGGGGACACTGAAGCTTTCTTT | CASSLLPGDTEAFF
. | 13 | . | TRBJ2-1 | TRBV2 | TGTGCCAGCATGGGCTACGCGTACAATGAGCAGTTCTTC | CASMGYAYNEQFF
. | 16 | . | TRBJ2-5 | TRBV5-4 | TGTGCCAGCAGCTTGGCGGCTAGCTCCACCCAAGAGACCCAGTACTTC | CASSLAASSTQETQYF
. | 15 | . | TRBJ1-2 | TRBV6-5 | TGTGCCAGCACCAAGGGGCTCAGGTTAGACTATGGCTACACCTTC | CASTKGLRLDYGYTF
. | 15 | TRBD1 | TRBJ2-3 | TRBV12-5 | TGTGCTAGTGGTCCTGGGACAGGGTGGACAGATACGCAGTATTTT | CASGPGTGWTDTQYF
few | 14 | . | TRBJ1-3 | TRBV28 | TGTGCCAGCAGTTTTCAGGTCTCTGGAAACACCATATATTTT | CASSFQVSGNTIYF
. | 15 | . | TRBJ1-3 | TRBV5-1 | TGCGCCAGCAGCTTGGCCTCCCGGGTTGGAAACACCATATATTTT | CASSLASRVGNTIYF
. | 16 | TRBD2 | TRBJ2-3 | TRBV6-1 | TGTGCCAGCAGTGAAAATGGGGGGGTCCCCACAGATACGCAGTATTTT | CASSENGGVPTDTQYF
once | 15 | TRBD1 | TRBJ2-5 | TRBV7-9 | TGTGCCAGCAGCTGGTTGGACAGGGACATCGGGACCCAGTACTTC | CASSWLDRDIGTQYF
. | 13 | . | TRBJ1-1 | TRBV19 | TGTGCTAGTAACGCCGGGACACCCGTTGGGGCTTTCTTT | CASNAGTPVGAFF
few | 14 | TRBD2 | TRBJ2-1 | TRBV29-1 | TGCAGCGTTCTGGGAGTAGCGGGAGAACATGAGCAGTTCTTC | CSVLGVAGEHEQFF
. | 12 | . | TRBJ1-5 | TRBV7-9 | TGTGCCAGCAGCCCTCCTAATCAGCCCCAGCATTTT | CASSPPNQPQHF
. | 12 | . | TRBJ2-7 | TRBV18 | TGTGCCAGCTCACAAGACAGCTACGAGCAGTACTTC | CASSQDSYEQYF
. | 14 | TRBD1 | TRBJ1-2 | TRBV28 | TGTGCCAGCAGTGACAGGGGGGGGGTCTATGGCTACACCTTC | CASSDRGGVYGYTF
. | 16 | . | TRBJ2-6 | TRBV7-2 | TGTGCCAGCAGCAAAATTAGTGTTTCTGGGGCCAACGTCCTGACTTTC | CASSKISVSGANVLTF
. | 15 | TRBD1 | TRBJ2-7 | TRBV5-1 | TGCGCCAGCAGCTTCGGTCGGGACAGGGGTTACGAGCAGTACTTC | CASSFGRDRGYEQYF
. | 14 | . | TRBJ2-1 | TRBV4-1 | TGCGCCAGCAGCCTACCCGACAGTTACAATGAGCAGTTCTTC | CASSLPDSYNEQFF
. | 15 | . | TRBJ2-3 | TRBV5-1 | TGCGCCAGCAGCAAGATAAGCGGGTTCACAGATACGCAGTATTTT | CASSKISGFTDTQYF
. | 14 | . | TRBJ2-1 | TRBV6-7 | TGTGCCGGGTCGCGGAGCGGAGCATACAATGAGCAGTTCTTC | CAGSRSGAYNEQFF
. | 16 | . | TRBJ1-6 | TRBV9 | TGTGCCAGCAGCGTAGGGGGGCAAGCTTCTAATTCACCCCTCCACTTT | CASSVGGQASNSPLHF
. | 16 | . | TRBJ2-1 | TRBV30 | TGTGCCTGGAGTGTACTTGGGAGGCGGGGGACAAATGAGCAGTTCTTC | CAWSVLGRRGTNEQFF